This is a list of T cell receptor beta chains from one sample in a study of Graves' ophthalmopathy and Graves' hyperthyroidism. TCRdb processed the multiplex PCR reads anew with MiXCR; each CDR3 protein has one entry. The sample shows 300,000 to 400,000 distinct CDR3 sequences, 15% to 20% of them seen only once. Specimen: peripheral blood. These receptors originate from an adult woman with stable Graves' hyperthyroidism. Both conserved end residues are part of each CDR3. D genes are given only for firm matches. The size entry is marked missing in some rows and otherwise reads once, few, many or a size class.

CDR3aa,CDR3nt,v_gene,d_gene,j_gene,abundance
CATQGGALEPQHF,TGTGCCACCCAAGGGGGGGCTTTGGAGCCCCAGCATTTT,TRBV24-1,.,TRBJ1-5,.
CSAQGKYGQPQHF,TGCAGCGCACAGGGTAAATACGGTCAGCCCCAGCATTTT,TRBV29-1,.,TRBJ1-5,.
CASSKGRVGYEQYF,TGTGCCAGCAGTAAGGGCAGGGTGGGTTACGAGCAGTACTTC,TRBV27,.,TRBJ2-7,once
CAWSIWGAGANVLTF,TGTGCCTGGAGTATCTGGGGTGCTGGGGCCAACGTCCTGACTTTC,TRBV30,.,TRBJ2-6,many
CASSDSRGRTVITEAFF,TGTGCCAGCAGTGACTCCCGGGGCCGGACTGTAATCACTGAAGCTTTCTTT,TRBV6-4,.,TRBJ1-1,many
CASRRTGENIQYF,TGTGCCAGCAGAAGAACAGGGGAAAACATTCAGTACTTC,TRBV12-3/TRBV12-4,TRBD1,TRBJ2-4,many
CASGLAVSSTDTQYF,TGTGCCAGCGGGCTAGCGGTTTCTAGCACAGATACGCAGTATTTT,TRBV6-2/TRBV6-3,TRBD2,TRBJ2-3,few
CASSLIGGREQYF,TGTGCCAGCAGCCTAATTGGTGGTCGGGAGCAGTACTTC,TRBV7-8,.,TRBJ2-7,few
CASSSRATNGYTF,TGTGCCAGCAGCTCCCGGGCTACGAATGGCTACACCTTC,TRBV6-5,.,TRBJ1-2,many
CASSYRDSRNTGELFF,TGTGCCAGCAGCTACCGGGACAGTCGGAACACCGGGGAGCTGTTTTTT,TRBV11-2,TRBD1,TRBJ2-2,.
CASSQGGRGERNTEAFF,TGCGCCAGCAGCCAAGGGGGGAGGGGAGAGAGGAACACTGAAGCTTTCTTT,TRBV4-1,.,TRBJ1-1,.
CASSLVEGGPYNEQFF,TGTGCCAGCAGCTTAGTCGAGGGAGGACCCTACAATGAGCAGTTCTTC,TRBV11-2,.,TRBJ2-1,few
CASSARTEWSYNSPLHF,TGTGCCAGCAGTGCCAGGACAGAGTGGTCCTATAATTCACCCCTCCACTTT,TRBV12-3/TRBV12-4,.,TRBJ1-6,many
CASTEGSEGNYEQYF,TGTGCCAGCACCGAAGGTAGCGAAGGAAACTACGAGCAGTACTTC,TRBV12-3/TRBV12-4,.,TRBJ2-7,many
CASSQFPGTPIREETQYF,TGTGCCAGCAGCCAATTCCCTGGGACGCCAATACGCGAAGAGACCCAGTACTTC,TRBV6-1,.,TRBJ2-5,many
CASSHSYAQGAVANYGYTF,TGTGCCAGCAGTCACTCATACGCCCAGGGGGCTGTAGCTAACTATGGCTACACCTTC,TRBV6-4,TRBD1,TRBJ1-2,many
CASRGTGSNTGELFF,TGTGCCAGCAGAGGGACAGGATCGAACACCGGGGAGCTGTTTTTT,TRBV7-9,TRBD1,TRBJ2-2,few
CASSLASGRGETQYF,TGTGCCAGCAGCCTTGCCAGCGGGAGGGGGGAGACCCAGTACTTC,TRBV7-2,TRBD2,TRBJ2-5,.
CATSEGASYGYTF,TGTGCCACCAGTGAAGGGGCCTCCTATGGCTACACCTTC,TRBV24-1,.,TRBJ1-2,many
CASSLGGFAAKNIQYF,TGTGCCAGCAGCTTAGGAGGGTTTGCGGCCAAAAACATTCAGTACTTC,TRBV11-2,.,TRBJ2-4,many
CASTATGTNYGYTF,TGTGCCAGCACCGCCACAGGGACTAACTATGGCTACACCTTC,TRBV7-9,.,TRBJ1-2,.
CASSSTGGGYNEQFF,TGTGCCAGCAGCTCTACGGGAGGGGGGTACAATGAGCAGTTCTTC,TRBV7-3,TRBD2,TRBJ2-1,.
CASTSQGNQPQHF,TGTGCCAGCACATCGCAGGGTAATCAGCCCCAGCATTTT,TRBV3-1,.,TRBJ1-5,.
CASSGVGGRAFEQYF,TGTGCCAGCAGTGGGGTCGGCGGGAGGGCATTCGAGCAGTACTTC,TRBV6-1,TRBD2,TRBJ2-7,many
CSARDLAGGAYEQYF,TGCAGTGCTAGGGACCTAGCGGGAGGCGCCTACGAGCAGTACTTC,TRBV20-1,TRBD2,TRBJ2-7,many
CASSLPPLAGSRNTGELFF,TGTGCCAGCAGTTTACCCCCACTAGCGGGATCGAGAAACACCGGGGAGCTGTTTTTT,TRBV28,TRBD2,TRBJ2-2,many
CASKTYGANVLTF,TGTGCCAGCAAAACCTATGGGGCCAACGTTCTGACTTTC,TRBV14,.,TRBJ2-6,once
CASSIVGRGQPQHF,TGTGCCAGTAGTATAGTTGGCAGGGGCCAGCCCCAGCATTTT,TRBV19,.,TRBJ1-5,many